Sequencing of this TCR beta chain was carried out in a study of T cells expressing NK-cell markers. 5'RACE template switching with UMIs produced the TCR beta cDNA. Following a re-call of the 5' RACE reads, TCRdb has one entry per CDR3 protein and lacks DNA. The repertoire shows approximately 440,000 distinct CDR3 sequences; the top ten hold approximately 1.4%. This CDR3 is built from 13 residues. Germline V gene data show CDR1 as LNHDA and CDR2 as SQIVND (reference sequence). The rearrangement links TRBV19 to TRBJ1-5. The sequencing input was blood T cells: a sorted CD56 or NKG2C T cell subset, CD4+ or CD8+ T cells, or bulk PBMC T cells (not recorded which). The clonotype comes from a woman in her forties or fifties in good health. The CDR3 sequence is CASSQGGTRPQHF.